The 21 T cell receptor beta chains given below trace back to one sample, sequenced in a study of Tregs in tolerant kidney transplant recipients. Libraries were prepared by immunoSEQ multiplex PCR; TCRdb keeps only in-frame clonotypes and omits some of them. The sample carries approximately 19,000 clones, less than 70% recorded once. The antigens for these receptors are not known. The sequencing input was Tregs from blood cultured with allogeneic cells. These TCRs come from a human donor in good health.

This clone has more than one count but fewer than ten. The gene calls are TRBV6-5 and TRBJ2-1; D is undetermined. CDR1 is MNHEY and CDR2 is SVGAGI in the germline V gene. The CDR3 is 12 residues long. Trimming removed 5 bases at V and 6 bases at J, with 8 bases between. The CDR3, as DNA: TGTGCCAGCAGTACATTTTTCAATGAGCAGTTCTTC. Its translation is CASSTFFNEQFF.

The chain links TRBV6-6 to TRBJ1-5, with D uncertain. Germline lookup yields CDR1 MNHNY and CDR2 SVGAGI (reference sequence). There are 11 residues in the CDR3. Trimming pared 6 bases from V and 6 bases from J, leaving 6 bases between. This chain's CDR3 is CASRLSQPQHF. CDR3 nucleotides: TGTGCCAGCAGACTAAGTCAGCCCCAGCATTTT.

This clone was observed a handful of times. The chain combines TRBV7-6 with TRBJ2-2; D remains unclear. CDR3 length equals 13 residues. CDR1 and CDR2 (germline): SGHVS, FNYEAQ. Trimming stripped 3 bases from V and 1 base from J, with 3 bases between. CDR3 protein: CASSFGNTGELFF. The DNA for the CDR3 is TGTGCCAGCAGCTTTGGGAACACCGGGGAGCTGTTTTTT.

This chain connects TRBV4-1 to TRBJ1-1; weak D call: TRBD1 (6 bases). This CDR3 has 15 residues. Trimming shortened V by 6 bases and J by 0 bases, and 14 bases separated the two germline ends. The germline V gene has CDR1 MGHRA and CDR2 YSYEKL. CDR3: CASRVFRGMNTEAFF. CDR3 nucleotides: TGCGCCAGCAGGGTCTTCAGGGGCATGAACACTGAAGCTTTCTTT.

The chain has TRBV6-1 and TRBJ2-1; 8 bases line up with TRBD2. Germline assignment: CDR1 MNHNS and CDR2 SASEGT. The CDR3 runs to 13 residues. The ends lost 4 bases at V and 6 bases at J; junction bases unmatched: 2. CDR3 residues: CASSGSGVNEQFF. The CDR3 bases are TGTGCCAGCAGTGGTAGCGGGGTCAATGAGCAGTTCTTC.

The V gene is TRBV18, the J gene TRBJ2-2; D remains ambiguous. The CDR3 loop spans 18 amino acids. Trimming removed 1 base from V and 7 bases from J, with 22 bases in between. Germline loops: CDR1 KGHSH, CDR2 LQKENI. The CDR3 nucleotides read TGTGCCAGCTCACCACAATCCCCATCATTTGGGGTGGTCGGGGAGCTGTTTTTT. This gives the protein CASSPQSPSFGVVGELFF.

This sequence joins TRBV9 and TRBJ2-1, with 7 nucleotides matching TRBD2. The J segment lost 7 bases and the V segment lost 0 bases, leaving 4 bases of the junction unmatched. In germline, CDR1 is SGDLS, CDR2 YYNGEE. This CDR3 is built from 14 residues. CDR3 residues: CASSVATSANEQFF. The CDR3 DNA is TGTGCCAGCAGCGTAGCTACTAGCGCAAATGAGCAGTTCTTC.

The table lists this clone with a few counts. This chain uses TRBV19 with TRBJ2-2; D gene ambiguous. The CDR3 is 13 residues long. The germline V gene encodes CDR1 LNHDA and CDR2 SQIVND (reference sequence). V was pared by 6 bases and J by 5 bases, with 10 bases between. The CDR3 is CASSRLRTGELFF. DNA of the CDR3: TGTGCCAGTAGCAGATTAAGGACCGGGGAGCTGTTTTTT.

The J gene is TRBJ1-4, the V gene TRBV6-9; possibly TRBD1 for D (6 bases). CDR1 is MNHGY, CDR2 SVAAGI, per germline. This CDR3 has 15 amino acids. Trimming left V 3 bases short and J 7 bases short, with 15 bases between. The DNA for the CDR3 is TGTGCCAGCAGTTACTCGATAACAGGGATTGAAAAACTGTTTTTT. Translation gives CASSYSITGIEKLFF.

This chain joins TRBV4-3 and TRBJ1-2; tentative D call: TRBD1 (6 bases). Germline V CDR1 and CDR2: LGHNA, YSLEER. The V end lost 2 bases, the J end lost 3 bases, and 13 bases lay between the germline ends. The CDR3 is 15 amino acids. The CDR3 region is CASSQQRGADYGYTF. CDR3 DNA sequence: TGCGCCAGCAGCCAACAGAGGGGGGCTGACTATGGCTACACCTTC.

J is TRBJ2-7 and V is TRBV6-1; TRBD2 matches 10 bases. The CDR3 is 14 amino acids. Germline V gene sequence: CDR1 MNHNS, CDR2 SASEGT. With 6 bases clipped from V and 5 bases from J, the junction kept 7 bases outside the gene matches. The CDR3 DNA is TGTGCCAGCAGCTCTAGCGGGGGCTGGAACGAGCAGTACTTC. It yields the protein CASSSSGGWNEQYF.

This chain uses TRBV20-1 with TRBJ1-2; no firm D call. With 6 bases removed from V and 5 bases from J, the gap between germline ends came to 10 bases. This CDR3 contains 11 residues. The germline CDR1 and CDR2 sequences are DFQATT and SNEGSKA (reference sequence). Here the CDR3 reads CSARTPYGYTF. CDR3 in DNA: TGCAGTGCGCGGACCCCTTATGGCTACACCTTC.

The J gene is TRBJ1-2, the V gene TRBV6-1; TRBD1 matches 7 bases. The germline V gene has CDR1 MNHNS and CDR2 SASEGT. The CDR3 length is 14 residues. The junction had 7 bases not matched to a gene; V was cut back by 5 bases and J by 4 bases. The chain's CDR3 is CASSFGQESYGYTF. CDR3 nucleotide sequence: TGTGCCAGCAGTTTCGGACAGGAATCCTATGGCTACACCTTC.

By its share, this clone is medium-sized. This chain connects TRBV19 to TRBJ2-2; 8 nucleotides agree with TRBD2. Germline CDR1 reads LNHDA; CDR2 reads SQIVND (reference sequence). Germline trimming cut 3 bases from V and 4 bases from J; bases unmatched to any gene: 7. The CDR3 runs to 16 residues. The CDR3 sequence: CASSILAGLGTGELFF. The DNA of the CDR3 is TGTGCCAGTAGTATTTTAGCGGGACTCGGCACCGGGGAGCTGTTTTTT.

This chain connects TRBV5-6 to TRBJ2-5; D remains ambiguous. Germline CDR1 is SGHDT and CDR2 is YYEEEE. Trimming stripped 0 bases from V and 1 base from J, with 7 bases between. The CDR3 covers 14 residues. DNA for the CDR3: TGTGCCAGCAGCTTGGCAGGCGTCCAAGAGACCCAGTACTTC. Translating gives CASSLAGVQETQYF.

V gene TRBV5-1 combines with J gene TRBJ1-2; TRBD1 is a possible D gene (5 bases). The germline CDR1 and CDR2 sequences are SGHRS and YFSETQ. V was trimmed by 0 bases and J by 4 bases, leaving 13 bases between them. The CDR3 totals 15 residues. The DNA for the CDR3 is TGCGCCAGCAGCTTGGGGGGCGGGGATCTCTATGGCTACACCTTC. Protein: CASSLGGGDLYGYTF.

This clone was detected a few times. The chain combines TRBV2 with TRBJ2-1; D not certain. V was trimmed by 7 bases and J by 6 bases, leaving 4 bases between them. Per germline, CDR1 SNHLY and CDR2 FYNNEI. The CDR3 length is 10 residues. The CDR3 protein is CASKVNEQFF. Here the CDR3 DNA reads TGTGCCAGCAAGGTCAATGAGCAGTTCTTC.

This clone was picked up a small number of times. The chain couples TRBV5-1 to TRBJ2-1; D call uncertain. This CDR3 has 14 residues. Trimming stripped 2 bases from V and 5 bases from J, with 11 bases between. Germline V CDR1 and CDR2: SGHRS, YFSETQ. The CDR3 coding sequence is TGCGCCAGCAGCTTCGGGCCCGTAAACAATGAGCAGTTCTTC. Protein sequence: CASSFGPVNNEQFF. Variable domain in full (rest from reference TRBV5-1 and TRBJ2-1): KAGVTQTPRYLIKTRGQQVTLSCSPISGHRSVSWYQQTPGQGLQFLFEYFSETQRNKGNFPGRFSGRQFSNSRSEMNVSTLELGDSALYLCASSFGPVNNEQFFGPGTRLTVL.

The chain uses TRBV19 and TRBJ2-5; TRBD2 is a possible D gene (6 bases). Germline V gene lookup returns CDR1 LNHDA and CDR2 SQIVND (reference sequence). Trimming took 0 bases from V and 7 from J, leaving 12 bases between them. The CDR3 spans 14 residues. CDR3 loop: CASSIDPVGGTQYF. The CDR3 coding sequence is TGTGCCAGTAGTATAGACCCCGTGGGAGGGACCCAGTACTTC. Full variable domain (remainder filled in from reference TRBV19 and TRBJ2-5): DGGITQSPKYLFRKEGQNVTLSCEQNLNHDAMYWYRQDPGQGLRLIYYSQIVNDFQKGDIAEGYSVSREKKESFPLTVTSAQKNPTAFYLCASSIDPVGGTQYFGPGTRLLVL.

The DNA for the CDR3 is TGTGCCAGCTCCACTAGCGGGGGGCTCGGAACCCAGTACTTC. Translating gives CASSTSGGLGTQYF. This rearrangement joins TRBV6-5 to TRBJ2-5; 12 nucleotides align to TRBD2. Germline lookup yields CDR1 MNHEY and CDR2 SVGAGI. The CDR3 sequence is 14 residues long. Losses at the gene ends were 8 bases for V and 8 bases for J; bases not matched to a gene: 9.

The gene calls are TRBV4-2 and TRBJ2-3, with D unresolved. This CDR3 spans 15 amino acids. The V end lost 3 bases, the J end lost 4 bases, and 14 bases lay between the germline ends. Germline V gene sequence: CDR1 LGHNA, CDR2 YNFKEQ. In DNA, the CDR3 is TGTGCCAGCAGCCACCAAGGTGGGGTCCCAGATACGCAGTATTTT. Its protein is CASSHQGGVPDTQYF.